Described below is a single T cell receptor (beta chain) sequence and its context. Antigen unknown. This sample was included in a study of OX40 agonist ivuxolimab in advanced cancers. Study results and caveats: On average, CD8+ T cells had more expanded clones than CD4+. Dosing at 0.1 to 3.0 mg/kg was accompanied by clonal expansion of CD4+ and CD8+ blood T cells by week 6. Antigen specificity was not determined for the expanded peripheral T cells.

TCRdb's table, derived via immunoSEQ multiplex PCR, lists solely in-frame clones and lacks some. The repertoire holds fewer than 120,000 clones, with approximately 90% as singletons. The germline V gene encodes CDR1 SGHTA and CDR2 FQGNSA. V shed 7 bases and J shed 6 bases, with 18 bases lying between them. The CDR3 covers 15 residues. The gene calls are TRBV7-2 and TRBJ2-2; the D is unclear. The TCR originated in an adult with an advanced solid tumor such as melanoma, head and neck, liver or kidney cancer. This specimen consisted of CD4+ or CD8+ T cells sorted from blood, obtained in a trial of the OX40 agonist ivuxolimab. The CDR3 DNA reads TGTGCCAGCACCTGGATGGGTGAAAACGCCGGGGAGCTGTTTTTT. It specifies CASTWMGENAGELFF.